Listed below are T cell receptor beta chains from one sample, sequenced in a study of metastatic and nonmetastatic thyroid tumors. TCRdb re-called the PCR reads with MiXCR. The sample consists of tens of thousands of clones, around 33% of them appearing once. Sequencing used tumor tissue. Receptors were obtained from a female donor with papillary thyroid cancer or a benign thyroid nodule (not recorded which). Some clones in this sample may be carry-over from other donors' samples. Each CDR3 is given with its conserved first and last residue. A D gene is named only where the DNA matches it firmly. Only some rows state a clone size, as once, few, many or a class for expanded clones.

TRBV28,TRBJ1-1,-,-,CASSVRGAWAEAFF,TGTGCCAGCAGCGTTCGGGGGGCTTGGGCTGAAGCTTTCTTT
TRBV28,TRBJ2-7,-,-,CASTIGGDTYEQYF,TGTGCCAGCACCATAGGGGGGGACACCTACGAGCAGTACTTC
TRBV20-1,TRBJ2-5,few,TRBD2,CSARTSSGGDQETQYF,TGCAGTGCTAGAACGTCTAGCGGGGGGGATCAAGAGACCCAGTACTTC
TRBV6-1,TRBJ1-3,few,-,CASSRGGVRNTIYF,TGTGCCAGCAGCCGGGGAGGGGTTAGAAACACCATATATTTT
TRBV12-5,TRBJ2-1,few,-,CASGFLTDGRGQFF,TGTGCTAGTGGTTTTTTAACTGACGGGCGCGGGCAGTTCTTC
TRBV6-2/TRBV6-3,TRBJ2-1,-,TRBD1,CASSYSGTGSYNEQFF,TGTGCCAGCAGTTACTCGGGGACAGGGTCCTACAATGAGCAGTTCTTC
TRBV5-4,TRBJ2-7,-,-,CASSRGGEGLPYEQYF,TGTGCCAGCAGCCGAGGAGGGGAAGGTTTACCCTACGAGCAGTACTTC
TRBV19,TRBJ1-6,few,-,CASTEGGYNSPLHF,TGTGCCAGTACCGAAGGGGGTTATAATTCACCCCTCCACTTT
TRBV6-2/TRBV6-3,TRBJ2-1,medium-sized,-,CASSYSGTNNEQFF,TGTGCCAGCAGTTACTCAGGTACTAACAATGAGCAGTTCTTC
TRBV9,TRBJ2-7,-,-,CASSGPLESGAYEQYF,TGTGCCAGCAGCGGCCCCCTGGAGAGCGGAGCCTACGAGCAGTACTTC
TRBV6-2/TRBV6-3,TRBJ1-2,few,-,CASSHERARGGYTF,TGTGCCAGCAGCCACGAAAGAGCTCGGGGTGGCTACACCTTC
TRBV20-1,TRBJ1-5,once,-,CSATRGLGGASLPQHF,TGCAGTGCCACAAGAGGTCTTGGGGGCGCTAGTCTTCCCCAGCATTTT
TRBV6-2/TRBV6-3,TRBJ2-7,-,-,CASSYPTGRSYEQYF,TGTGCCAGCAGTTACCCGACAGGCCGCTCCTACGAGCAGTACTTC
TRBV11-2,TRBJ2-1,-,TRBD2,CASSTRKNSGRHNEQFF,TGTGCCAGCAGCACCCGGAAAAATAGCGGGAGGCACAATGAGCAGTTCTTC